Here is one TCR beta chain with its context. This sample was taken from a study of response to subunit inactivated influenza vaccine. CDR1 KGHDR and CDR2 SFDVKD come from the germline V gene. The germline V and J ends were trimmed by 4 bases and 4 bases, with 16 bases remaining between them. The CDR3 spans 15 residues. Each CDR3 protein is one row after TCRdb ran MiXCR on the RT-PCR reads. Among 170,000 or so distinct CDR3 sequences, around a tenth were seen once, and the ten largest hold roughly 33%. The sequence derives from a man aged 50 to 75 who received an inactivated influenza vaccine. The sample here was CD8+ T cells sorted from PBMCs, taken about 24 months after vaccination. The gene calls are TRBV24-1 and TRBJ2-7; D uncertain. CDR3 amino acids: CATSDSQTPTYEQYF. The CDR3 DNA reads TGTGCCACCAGTGACTCCCAAACCCCTACTTACGAGCAGTACTTC.